The 22 T cell receptor beta chains listed next were all sequenced from one sample in a study of blood T cell repertoires in COVID-19. Data came from immunoSEQ multiplex PCR; TCRdb stores just in-frame clones and leaves some out. This table holds 55,000 to 90,000 clones, around 92% found once. Material for sequencing was peripheral blood. These receptors came from a human donor with active COVID-19. The donor label of this sample is uncertain.

V and J are TRBV19 and TRBJ1-5; D not certain. The V and J ends lost 7 bases and 4 bases respectively, with 11 bases between them. This CDR3 has 13 amino acids. In germline, CDR1 is LNHDA, CDR2 SQIVND (reference sequence). CDR3 sequence (DNA): TGTGCCAGTACCCCTACCCCAAATCAGCCCCAGCATTTT. It is translated as CASTPTPNQPQHF. The full variable domain, with the rest looked up from reference TRBV19 and TRBJ1-5, is DGGITQSPKYLFRKEGQNVTLSCEQNLNHDAMYWYRQDPGQGLRLIYYSQIVNDFQKGDIAEGYSVSREKKESFPLTVTSAQKNPTAFYLCASTPTPNQPQHFGDGTRLSIL.

The chain uses TRBV10-1 and TRBJ2-5, with D possibly being TRBD1 (5 bases). The CDR3 runs to 14 residues. V lost 0 bases to trimming and J lost 1 base, with 6 bases between them. Germline V gene lookup returns CDR1 WNHNN and CDR2 SYGVQD (reference sequence). The CDR3 reads CASSESRAQETQYF. The CDR3, as DNA: TGCGCCAGCAGTGAGTCCAGGGCCCAAGAGACCCAGTACTTC.

The rearrangement uses TRBV6-5 and TRBJ2-1, with TRBD2 identical over 11 bases. In germline, CDR1 is MNHEY, CDR2 SVGAGI. The CDR3 loop spans 15 amino acids. The J segment lost 1 base and the V segment lost 6 bases, leaving 2 bases of the junction unmatched. In DNA, the CDR3 is TGTGCCAGCAGAGCTAGCGGGAGGTCCTACAATGAGCAGTTCTTC. Translation gives CASRASGRSYNEQFF.

The chain joins TRBV11-3 to TRBJ2-7, with 7 bases lining up with TRBD2. The CDR3 length is 16 residues. CDR1 and CDR2 (germline): SGHNT, YENEEA. Trimming at V came to 0 bases and at J to 3 bases, leaving 8 bases not matched to a gene. The CDR3 nucleotides read TGTGCCAGCAGCTTAGAGGGTGGAGCGGGGAACTACGAGCAGTACTTC. Translating gives CASSLEGGAGNYEQYF.

The CDR3 spells CSVEGPGGGEQYF. CDR3 bases: TGCAGCGTTGAAGGCCCCGGGGGTGGCGAGCAGTACTTC. The chain carries TRBV29-1 and TRBJ2-7; a possible D gene is TRBD2 (6 bases). The V end lost 1 base, the J end lost 6 bases, and 13 bases lay between the germline ends. CDR1 is SQVTM, CDR2 ANQGSEA, per germline. CDR3 length: 13 amino acids.

This chain joins TRBV29-1 and TRBJ2-5; 8 bases line up with TRBD2. This CDR3 has 16 amino acids. After removal of 2 bases from V and 5 bases from J, the junction contained 13 bases not matched to a gene. Germline-derived CDR1 and CDR2 are SQVTM and ANQGSEA. CDR3 region: CSVEKMAGGWRETQYF. DNA of the CDR3: TGCAGCGTTGAAAAGATGGCGGGAGGATGGCGGGAGACCCAGTACTTC.

V is TRBV19 and J is TRBJ2-7; D remains unclear. The germline CDR1 and CDR2 sequences are LNHDA and SQIVND (reference sequence). Trimming shortened V by 5 bases and J by 2 bases, and 10 bases separated the two germline ends. The CDR3 loop spans 13 amino acids. This CDR3 reads CASSSAVPYEQYF. The DNA of the CDR3 is TGTGCCAGTAGTTCTGCGGTCCCCTACGAGCAGTACTTC. The variable domain in full, with the rest retrieved from reference TRBV19 and TRBJ2-7, is DGGITQSPKYLFRKEGQNVTLSCEQNLNHDAMYWYRQDPGQGLRLIYYSQIVNDFQKGDIAEGYSVSREKKESFPLTVTSAQKNPTAFYLCASSSAVPYEQYFGPGTRLTVT.

The chain joins TRBV19 to TRBJ2-5, with a weak D call TRBD2 (6 bases). V was pared by 3 bases and J by 7 bases, with 9 bases between. The CDR3 length is 12 residues. Germline CDR1 is LNHDA and CDR2 is SQIVND (reference sequence). CDR3 sequence (DNA): TGTGCCAGTAGTATCTCGGAGGGGACCCAGTACTTC. As protein: CASSISEGTQYF.

Here the CDR3 reads CASSDSEGRKLFF. The CDR3, as DNA: TGTGCCAGCAGTGACTCAGAGGGGAGGAAACTGTTTTTT. This chain links TRBV6-4 with TRBJ1-4, with a tentative D call TRBD1 (5 bases). This CDR3 comprises 13 residues. Germline V lookup: CDR1 MRHNA, CDR2 SNTAGT. Trimming left V 0 bases short and J 11 bases short, with 10 bases between.

The chain recombines TRBV28 with TRBJ1-5, with D tentatively TRBD1 (5 bases). The germline V gene has CDR1 MDHEN and CDR2 SYDVKM. Trimming pared 6 bases from V and 7 bases from J, leaving 19 bases between. The CDR3 extends over 15 amino acids. The CDR3 loop reads CASSSGNGGTQPQHF. Here the CDR3 DNA reads TGTGCCAGCAGCTCCGGGAATGGGGGGACGCAGCCCCAGCATTTT.

The chain couples TRBV5-8 to TRBJ2-2; D is uncertain. The CDR3 is made up of 16 amino acids. CDR1 SGHTS and CDR2 YDEGEE come from the germline V gene. Trimming took 4 bases from V and 0 from J, leaving 13 bases between them. CDR3 DNA sequence: TGTGCCAGCAGCGAGGCGGTTTTCGCGAACACCGGGGAGCTGTTTTTT. Translation gives CASSEAVFANTGELFF.

The J gene is TRBJ1-6, the V gene TRBV5-6; perhaps TRBD1 as D (6 bases). This CDR3 has 16 residues. Trimming took 4 bases from V and 10 from J, leaving 21 bases between them. CDR1 is SGHDT, CDR2 YYEEEE, per germline. The CDR3 DNA sequence: TGTGCCAGCAGCCTGGTCAGGGCAGGGGCTTTCTCACCCCTCCACTTT. Encoded protein: CASSLVRAGAFSPLHF.

The chain recombines TRBV7-2 with TRBJ2-7, with D unresolved. Trimming stripped 5 bases from V and 4 bases from J, with 15 bases between. In germline, CDR1 is SGHTA, CDR2 FQGNSA. CDR3 length: 14 amino acids. CDR3 protein: CASSPTLEKYEQYF. CDR3 nucleotides: TGTGCCAGCAGCCCTACGCTGGAGAAGTACGAGCAGTACTTC.

This rearrangement joins TRBV27 to TRBJ2-7; TRBD2 matches 13 bases. The CDR3 is 18 residues long. Germline CDR1 and CDR2: MNHEY and SMNVEV (reference sequence). With V trimmed by 4 bases and J by 6 bases, 15 bases remained unmatched. In DNA, the CDR3 is TGTGCCAGCAGTTCCTTCCCTACTCCAGGACTAGCGGGAGCCGAGCAGTACTTC. It encodes CASSSFPTPGLAGAEQYF.

This clone was counted only a few times. CDR3 bases: TGTGCCAGCAGCCCGGGGAGGGTCGACTACGAGCAGTACTTC. Protein product: CASSPGRVDYEQYF. The V gene is TRBV5-4, the J gene TRBJ2-7; 7 nucleotides match TRBD2. The CDR3 totals 14 residues. Per germline, CDR1 SGHNT and CDR2 YYREEE (reference sequence). V lost 4 bases to trimming and J lost 3 bases; unmatched junction nucleotides: 7.

The V and J genes are TRBV10-3 and TRBJ1-5; a weak D match, TRBD1 (5 bases). Germline CDR1 reads ENHRY; CDR2 reads SYGVKD. Between the trimmed V and J ends, which lost 2 bases and 8 bases, there was a span of 10 bases. The CDR3 contains 13 residues. CDR3 in DNA: TGTGCCATCAGTGAGGGGGGGGAAAAGCCCCAGCATTTT. Protein: CAISEGGEKPQHF.

This sequence joins TRBV18 and TRBJ1-6; 8 bases line up with TRBD1. The germline CDR1 and CDR2 sequences are KGHSH and LQKENI. With V trimmed by 3 bases and J by 7 bases, 2 bases remained unmatched. The CDR3 totals 14 residues. The DNA for the CDR3 is TGTGCCAGCTCACCGGGACAGGAAAATTCACCCCTCCACTTT. Its translation is CASSPGQENSPLHF.

The chain carries TRBV18 and TRBJ2-7; 12 positions agree with TRBD1. The CDR3 totals 16 residues. CDR1 and CDR2 (germline): KGHSH, LQKENI. V was clipped by 5 bases and J by 5 bases; unmatched bases: 10. Here the CDR3 reads CASSSTHRDRGHEQYF. The CDR3 coding sequence is TGTGCCAGCTCATCCACCCACCGGGACAGGGGGCACGAGCAGTACTTC.

V gene TRBV28 combines with J gene TRBJ1-5; 7 bases are a match to TRBD1. CDR3 length: 15 residues. V shed 6 bases, J shed 2 bases, and the junction held 7 bases outside the gene matches. Per germline, CDR1 MDHEN and CDR2 SYDVKM. The CDR3 coding sequence is TGTGCCAGCAGGGTTCAGGGGGTTGGCAATCAGCCCCAGCATTTT. Translation: CASRVQGVGNQPQHF.

In DNA form, the CDR3 reads TGTGCCAGCTCACCGGACAGGGATAACTATGGCTACACCTTC. Translation: CASSPDRDNYGYTF. This chain links TRBV18 with TRBJ1-2; 8 nucleotides agree with TRBD1. The CDR3 loop spans 14 amino acids. Germline V gene sequence: CDR1 KGHSH, CDR2 LQKENI. Trimming took 3 bases from V and 1 from J; bases not matched to a gene: 1.

This clone has only a few counts. The chain joins TRBV27 to TRBJ1-2; D is unclear. Between the trimmed V and J ends, which lost 0 bases and 4 bases, there was a span of 3 bases. The CDR3 length is 12 residues. Germline values: CDR1 MNHEY, CDR2 SMNVEV (reference sequence). This CDR3 is CASSLSGYGYTF. In nucleotides, the CDR3 is TGTGCCAGCAGTTTATCCGGCTATGGCTACACCTTC.

The chain carries TRBV4-1 and TRBJ1-4, with D possibly TRBD1 on 6 matching bases. Germline CDR1 is MGHRA and CDR2 is YSYEKL. Trimming stripped 4 bases from V and 6 bases from J, with 15 bases between. There are 15 residues in the CDR3. CDR3: CASSLPRAGDEKLFF. CDR3 coding DNA: TGCGCCAGCAGCCTCCCGCGAGCAGGGGATGAAAAACTGTTTTTT.